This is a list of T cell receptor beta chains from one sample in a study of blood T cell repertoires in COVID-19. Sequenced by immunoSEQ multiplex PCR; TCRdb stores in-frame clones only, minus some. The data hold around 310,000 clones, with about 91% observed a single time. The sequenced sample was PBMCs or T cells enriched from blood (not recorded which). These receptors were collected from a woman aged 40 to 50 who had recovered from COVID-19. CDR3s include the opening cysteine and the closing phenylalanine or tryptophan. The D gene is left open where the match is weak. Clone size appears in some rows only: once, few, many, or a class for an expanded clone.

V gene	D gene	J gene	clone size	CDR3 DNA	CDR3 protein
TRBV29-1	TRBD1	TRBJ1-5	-	TGCAGCGTTAAGGACAGGGGGCAGGGTCAGCCCCAGCATTTT	CSVKDRGQGQPQHF
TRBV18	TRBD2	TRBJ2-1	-	TGTGCCAGCTCACCCACTAGCGGAAATGAGCAGTTCTTC	CASSPTSGNEQFF
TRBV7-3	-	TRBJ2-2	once	TGTGCCAGCAGCTCCAGGGCGGTCGTGGGTCCCGGGGAGCTGTTTTTT	CASSSRAVVGPGELFF
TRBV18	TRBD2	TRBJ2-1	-	TGTGCCAGCTCACAACTAGCGGGGGATTACAATGAGCAGTTCTTC	CASSQLAGDYNEQFF
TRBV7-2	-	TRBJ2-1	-	TGTGCCAGCAGTCGTGGGACTTCCTACAATGAGCAGTTCTTC	CASSRGTSYNEQFF
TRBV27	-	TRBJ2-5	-	TGTGCCAGCGTCCCAACAAAAGAGACCCAGTACTTC	CASVPTKETQYF
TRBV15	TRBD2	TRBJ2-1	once	TGTGCCACCAGCAGACTAGCGGGGGCCAGCAATGAGCAGTTCTTC	CATSRLAGASNEQFF
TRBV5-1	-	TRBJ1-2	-	TGCGCCAGCAGCTTAACTACAGGTGAATGGGGCTACACCTTC	CASSLTTGEWGYTF
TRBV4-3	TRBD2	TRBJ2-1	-	TGCGCCAGCAGCCACGGACTAGGGACTGAGCAGTTCTTC	CASSHGLGTEQFF
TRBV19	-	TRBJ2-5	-	TGTGCCAGTAGTATAGTAGGGGTAGAGACCCAGTACTTC	CASSIVGVETQYF
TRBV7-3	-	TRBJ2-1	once	TGTGCCAGCAGCTTAACCCTAGCCGGTGAGCAGTTCTTC	CASSLTLAGEQFF
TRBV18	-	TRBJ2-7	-	TGTGCCAGCTCACCAGGGCTAGCCTTGGGGGAGCAGTACTTC	CASSPGLALGEQYF
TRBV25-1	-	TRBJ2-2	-	TGTGCCAGCAGGCGGACGAACACCGGGGAGCTGTTTTTT	CASRRTNTGELFF
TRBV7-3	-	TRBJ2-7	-	TGTGCCAGCAGCTTATTCGTCTCCTACGAGCAGTACTTC	CASSLFVSYEQYF
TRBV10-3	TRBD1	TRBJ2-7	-	TGTGCCATCACCGGGACAGGTAACTACGAGCAGTACTTC	CAITGTGNYEQYF
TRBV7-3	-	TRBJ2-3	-	TGTGCCAGCAGCTCCCCGGGGATGAGTGGGGGGAAAAACACAGATACGCAGTATTTT	CASSSPGMSGGKNTDTQYF
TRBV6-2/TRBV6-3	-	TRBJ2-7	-	TGTGCCAGCAGTTACTCGTACAGATCGCCATACGAGCAGTACTTC	CASSYSYRSPYEQYF
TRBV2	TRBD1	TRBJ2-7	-	TGTGCCAGCAATCCGGGACAGGGGACTTCAGACTTC	CASNPGQGTSDF
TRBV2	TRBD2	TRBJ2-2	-	TGTGCCAGCAGTGAACTTAGCGGGAGTCTCGCCGGGGAGCTGTTTTTT	CASSELSGSLAGELFF
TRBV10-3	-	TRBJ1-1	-	TGTGCCATCAGTGAGAGAGGGGGTCTTTCGAACACTGAAGCTTTCTTT	CAISERGGLSNTEAFF
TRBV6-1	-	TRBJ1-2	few	TGTGCCAGCAGTGAATATGCAGGCTATGGCTACACCTTC	CASSEYAGYGYTF
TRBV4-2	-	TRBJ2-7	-	TGTGCCAGCAGCCTTTCCCTGGGGGCCCACGAGCAGTACTTC	CASSLSLGAHEQYF